A single sample is the source of the 2 T cell receptor beta chains below, sequenced in a study of blood T cell repertoires in COVID-19. Sequencing was performed with immunoSEQ multiplex PCR; in TCRdb, only in-frame clones are kept and a portion is missing. The sample shows about 210,000 clones, 86% of them seen only once. The sequencing input was PBMCs or T cells enriched from blood (not recorded which). The receptors originated from a man aged 40-55 years with acute COVID-19.

The chain employs TRBV11-1 and TRBJ2-4; the D is unclear. V was clipped by 5 bases and J by 4 bases, with 12 bases between them. The CDR3 loop spans 14 amino acids. Germline lookup yields CDR1 SGHAT and CDR2 FQDESV (reference sequence). The CDR3 reads CASSPSSVKNIQYF. The DNA for the CDR3 is TGTGCCAGCAGCCCTTCCTCAGTAAAAAACATTCAGTACTTC.

In DNA form, the CDR3 reads TGTGCCAGCAGCCCCGGGACAGGGAAAGAGACCCAGTACTTC. Protein sequence: CASSPGTGKETQYF. This chain connects TRBV5-4 to TRBJ2-5; TRBD1 matches at 9 bases. J gave up 3 bases and V 4 bases, and 4 bases lay outside the gene matches. This CDR3 region has 14 residues. CDR1 is SGHNT and CDR2 is YYREEE in the germline V gene (reference sequence).